This T cell receptor (beta chain) is from a study of Ad26.COV2.S vaccination and SARS-CoV-2 variants. The study's findings and limits: Spike-specific TCR breadth was greater after Ad26.COV2.S than placebo. Measurements of TCR breadth and depth may have given underestimates of the total T cell responses.

This sample's treatment: about 20 received Ad26.COV2.S at low or high dose, single or two shots; a few received placebo; per-sample allocation not given. Following the first vaccine or placebo injection, samples were taken on day 63. This clone was detected once. Its matching antigen is unknown. Sequencing was performed with immunoSEQ multiplex PCR; in TCRdb, only in-frame clones are kept and a portion is missing. The repertoire holds roughly 380,000 clones, with roughly 84% as singletons. The V end lost 2 bases, the J end lost 1 base, and 14 bases lay between the germline ends. This CDR3 contains 16 residues. The V gene's germline CDR1 is MGHRA and CDR2 YSYEKL.

The chain combines TRBV4-1 with TRBJ1-1, with a possible D match to TRBD1 (5 bases). The source is a person aged 18-65 years who received the Ad26.COV2.S COVID-19 vaccine or a placebo. The starting material was peripheral blood, obtained in a trial of Ad26.COV2.S vaccine versus placebo. CDR3 residues: CASSQTPHGGNTEAFF. The CDR3, as DNA: TGCGCCAGCAGCCAAACCCCTCACGGGGGGAACACTGAAGCTTTCTTT.